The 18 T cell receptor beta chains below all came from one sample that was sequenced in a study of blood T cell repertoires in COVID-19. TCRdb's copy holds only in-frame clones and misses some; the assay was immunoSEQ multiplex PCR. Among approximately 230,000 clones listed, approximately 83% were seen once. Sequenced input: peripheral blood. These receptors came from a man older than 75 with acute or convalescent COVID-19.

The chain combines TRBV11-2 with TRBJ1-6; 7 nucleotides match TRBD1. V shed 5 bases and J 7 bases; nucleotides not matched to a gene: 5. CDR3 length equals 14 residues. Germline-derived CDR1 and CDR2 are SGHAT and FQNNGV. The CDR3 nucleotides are TGTGCCAGCAGCCCGACAGGGTCCAATTCACCCCTCCACTTT. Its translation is CASSPTGSNSPLHF.

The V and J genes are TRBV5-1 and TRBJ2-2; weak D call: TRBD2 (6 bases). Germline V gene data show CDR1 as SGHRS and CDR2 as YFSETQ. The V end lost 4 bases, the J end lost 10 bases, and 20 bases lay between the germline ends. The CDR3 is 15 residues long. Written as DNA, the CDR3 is TGCGCCAGCAGCCCGGGACTCTTTGGATTGGAGGAGCTGTTTTTT. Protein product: CASSPGLFGLEELFF.

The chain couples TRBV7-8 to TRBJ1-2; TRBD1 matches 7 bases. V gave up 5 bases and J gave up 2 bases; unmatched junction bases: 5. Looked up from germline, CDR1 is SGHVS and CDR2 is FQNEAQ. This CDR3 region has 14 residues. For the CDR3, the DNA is TGTGCCAGCAGCCCCTGGGGACAGAACTATGGCTACACCTTC. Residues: CASSPWGQNYGYTF.

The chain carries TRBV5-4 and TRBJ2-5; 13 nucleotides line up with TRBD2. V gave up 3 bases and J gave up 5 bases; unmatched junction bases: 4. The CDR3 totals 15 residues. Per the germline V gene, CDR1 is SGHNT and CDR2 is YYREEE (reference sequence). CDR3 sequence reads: CASSWTSGSRETQYF. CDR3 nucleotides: TGTGCCAGCAGCTGGACTAGCGGGAGTCGCGAGACCCAGTACTTC.

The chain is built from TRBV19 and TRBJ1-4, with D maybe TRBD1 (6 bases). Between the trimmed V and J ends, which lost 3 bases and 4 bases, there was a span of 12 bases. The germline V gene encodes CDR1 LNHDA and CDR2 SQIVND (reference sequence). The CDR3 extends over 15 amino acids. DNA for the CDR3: TGTGCCAGTAGTATGAGGGGACATTATAATGAAAAACTGTTTTTT. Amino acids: CASSMRGHYNEKLFF.

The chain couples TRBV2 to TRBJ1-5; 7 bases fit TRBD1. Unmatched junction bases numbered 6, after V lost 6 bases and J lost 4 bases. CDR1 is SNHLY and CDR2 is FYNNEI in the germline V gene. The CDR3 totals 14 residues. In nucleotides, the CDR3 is TGTGCCAGCAGCGGGACAGCCAGGAATCAGCCCCAGCATTTT. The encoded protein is CASSGTARNQPQHF.

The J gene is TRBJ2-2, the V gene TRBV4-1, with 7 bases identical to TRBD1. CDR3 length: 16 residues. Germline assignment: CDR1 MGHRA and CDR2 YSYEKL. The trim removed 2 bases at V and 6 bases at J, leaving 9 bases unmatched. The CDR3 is CASSQPGIRGPGELFF. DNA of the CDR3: TGCGCCAGCAGCCAACCCGGGATTAGGGGGCCCGGGGAGCTGTTTTTT.

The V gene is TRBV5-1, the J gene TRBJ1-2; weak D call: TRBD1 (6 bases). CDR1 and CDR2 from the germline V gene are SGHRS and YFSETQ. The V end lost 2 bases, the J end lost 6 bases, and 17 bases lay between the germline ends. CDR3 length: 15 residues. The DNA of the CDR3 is TGCGCCAGCAGCTTCGATACAGGGTCCGCTGATGGCTACACCTTC. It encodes CASSFDTGSADGYTF.

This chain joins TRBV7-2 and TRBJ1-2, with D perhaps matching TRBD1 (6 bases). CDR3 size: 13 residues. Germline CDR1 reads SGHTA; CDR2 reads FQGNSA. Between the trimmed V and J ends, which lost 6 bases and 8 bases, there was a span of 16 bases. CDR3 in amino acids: CASRPQGLEGYTF. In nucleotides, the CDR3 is TGTGCCAGCAGACCACAGGGCTTGGAGGGCTACACCTTC.

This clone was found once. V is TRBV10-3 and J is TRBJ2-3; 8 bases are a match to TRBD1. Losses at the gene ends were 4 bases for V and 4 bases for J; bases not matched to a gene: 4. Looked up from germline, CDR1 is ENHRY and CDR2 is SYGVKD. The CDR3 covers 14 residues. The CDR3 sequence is CAISAGQGADTQYF. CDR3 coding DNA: TGTGCCATCAGTGCTGGACAGGGCGCAGATACGCAGTATTTT.

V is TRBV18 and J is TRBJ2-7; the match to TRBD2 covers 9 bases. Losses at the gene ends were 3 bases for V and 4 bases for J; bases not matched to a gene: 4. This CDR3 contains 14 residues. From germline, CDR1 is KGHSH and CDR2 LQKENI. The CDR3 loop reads CASSPQTSGYEQYF. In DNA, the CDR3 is TGTGCCAGCTCACCTCAGACTAGCGGTTACGAGCAGTACTTC.

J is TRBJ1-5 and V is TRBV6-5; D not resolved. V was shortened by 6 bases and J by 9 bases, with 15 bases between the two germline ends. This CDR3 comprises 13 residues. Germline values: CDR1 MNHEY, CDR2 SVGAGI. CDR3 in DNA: TGTGCCAGCAGATTAGATGTCGGGAGGCCCCAGCATTTT. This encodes CASRLDVGRPQHF.

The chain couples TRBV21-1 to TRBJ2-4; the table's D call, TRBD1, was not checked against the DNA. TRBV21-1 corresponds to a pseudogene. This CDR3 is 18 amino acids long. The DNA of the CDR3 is TGTGCCAGCAGCAAAATAGGGACAGGGAAGGATCACAAAAACATTCAGTACTTC. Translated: CASSKIGTGKDHKNIQYF.

The CDR3 sequence: CASSPQSTGLGGYTF. The CDR3, as DNA: TGCGCCAGCAGCCCACAATCGACAGGGCTTGGAGGCTACACCTTC. The chain employs TRBV5-1 and TRBJ1-2; TRBD1 matches 7 bases. The CDR3 runs 15 residues. CDR1 is SGHRS and CDR2 is YFSETQ in the germline V gene. The trim removed 4 bases at V and 8 bases at J, leaving 14 bases unmatched.

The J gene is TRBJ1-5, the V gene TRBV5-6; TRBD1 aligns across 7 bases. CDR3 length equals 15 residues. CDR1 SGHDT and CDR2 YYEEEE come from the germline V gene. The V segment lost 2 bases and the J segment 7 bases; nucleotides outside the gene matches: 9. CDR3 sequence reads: CASSLRAQGGQPQHF. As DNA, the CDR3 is TGTGCCAGCAGCTTAAGGGCCCAGGGGGGCCAGCCCCAGCATTTT. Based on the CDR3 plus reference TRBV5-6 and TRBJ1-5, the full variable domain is DAGVTQSPTHLIKTRGQQVTLRCSPKSGHDTVSWYQQALGQGPQFIFQYYEEEERQRGNFPDRFSGHQFPNYSSELNVNALLLGDSALYLCASSLRAQGGQPQHFGDGTRLSIL.

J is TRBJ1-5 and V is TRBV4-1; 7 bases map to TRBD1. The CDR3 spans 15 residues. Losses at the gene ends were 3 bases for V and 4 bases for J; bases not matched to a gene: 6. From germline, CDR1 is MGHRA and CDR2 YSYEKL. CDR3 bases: TGCGCCAGCAGCCACCTGACAGGGTGGAATCAGCCCCAGCATTTT. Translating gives CASSHLTGWNQPQHF.

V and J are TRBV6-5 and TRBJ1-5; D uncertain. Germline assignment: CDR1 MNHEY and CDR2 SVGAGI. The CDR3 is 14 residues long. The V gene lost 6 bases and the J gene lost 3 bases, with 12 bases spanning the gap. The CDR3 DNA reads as TGTGCCAGCAGCAGGTTATTAGACAATCAGCCCCAGCATTTT. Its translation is CASSRLLDNQPQHF.

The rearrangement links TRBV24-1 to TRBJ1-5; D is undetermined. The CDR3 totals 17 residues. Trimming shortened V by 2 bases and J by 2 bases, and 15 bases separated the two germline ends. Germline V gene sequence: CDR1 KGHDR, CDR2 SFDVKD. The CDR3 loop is CATSDSSPIKRNQPQHF. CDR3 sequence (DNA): TGTGCCACCAGTGATTCCTCTCCAATTAAGCGCAATCAGCCCCAGCATTTT.